These 13 T cell receptor beta chains were sequenced from one sample in a study of blood T cell repertoires in COVID-19 (TCRdb year 2020). The library was made by the immunoSEQ multiplex PCR assay. Imported from immuneACCESS, the table was reduced by TCRdb to in-frame sequences with V and J called. These copies leave out some clones; in studies compared against another copy, an unresolved V gene accounts for under half, and the cause of the remainder is not known. The sample profile shows about 210,000 clones; about nine tenths of them were found once. 4% to 5.5% of the sample comes from the top ten. The material sequenced was peripheral blood. The receptors stem from a woman in her 40s with acute or convalescent COVID-19.

This clone came up once. This rearrangement joins TRBV4-1 to TRBJ2-3; 7 bases match TRBD2. The V gene end was trimmed by 3 bases and the J gene end by 0 bases; junction bases not matched to a gene: 9. CDR3 length: 17 amino acids. From germline, CDR1 is MGHRA and CDR2 YSYEKL. Written as DNA, the CDR3 is TGCGCCAGCAGCCACCCCAAGAGCGGGGCTAGCACAGATACGCAGTATTTT. Residues: CASSHPKSGASTDTQYF.

The V gene is TRBV18, the J gene TRBJ1-2; 8 nucleotides align to TRBD1. Germline values: CDR1 KGHSH, CDR2 LQKENI. J lost 4 bases, V lost 3 bases, and 4 bases had no gene match. The CDR3 contains 14 residues. The CDR3 nucleotides are TGTGCCAGCTCACCCGGACAGGGTGGCTATGGCTACACCTTC. It yields the protein CASSPGQGGYGYTF.

The J gene is TRBJ1-6, the V gene TRBV5-1; D possibly corresponds to TRBD1 (6 bases). The germline V gene encodes CDR1 SGHRS and CDR2 YFSETQ. The CDR3 runs to 15 residues. The V gene lost 4 bases and the J gene lost 6 bases, with 14 bases spanning the gap. CDR3 sequence (DNA): TGCGCCAGCAGCAACGGACAGAATTTTAATTCACCCCTCCACTTT. It codes for CASSNGQNFNSPLHF.

The chain employs TRBV19 and TRBJ1-6; 7 nucleotides agree with TRBD1. V shed 5 bases and J 6 bases; nucleotides not matched to a gene: 4. In germline, CDR1 is LNHDA, CDR2 SQIVND (reference sequence). This CDR3 has 14 residues. CDR3 amino acids: CASSSGTANSPLHF. The CDR3 coding sequence is TGTGCCAGTAGTTCCGGGACAGCTAATTCACCCCTCCACTTT.

This chain connects TRBV29-1 to TRBJ2-2, with 7 bases identical to TRBD1. V dropped 7 bases and J dropped 3; count of bases not matched to a gene: 14. Germline V lookup: CDR1 SQVTM, CDR2 ANQGSEA. The CDR3 runs to 16 residues. The CDR3 reads CSAPDQKTGHTGELFF. The DNA of the CDR3 is TGCAGCGCACCTGACCAGAAGACAGGGCACACCGGGGAGCTGTTTTTT.

J is TRBJ2-3 and V is TRBV5-1; 10 bases match TRBD2. Germline V CDR1 and CDR2: SGHRS, YFSETQ. The V gene end was trimmed by 4 bases and the J gene end by 4 bases; junction bases not matched to a gene: 6. This CDR3 is 15 amino acids long. The CDR3: CASSRAGGAPDTQYF. The DNA of the CDR3 is TGCGCCAGCAGCAGAGCGGGGGGGGCCCCAGATACGCAGTATTTT.

This clone was seen only a few times. The chain joins TRBV29-1 to TRBJ1-1; the match to TRBD1 covers 8 bases. The V segment lost 6 bases and the J segment 8 bases; nucleotides outside the gene matches: 14. The germline CDR1 and CDR2 sequences are SQVTM and ANQGSEA. This CDR3 spans 14 amino acids. CDR3 region: CSVIDTGGSVEAFF. The CDR3 DNA follows: TGCAGCGTCATAGATACAGGGGGATCGGTAGAAGCTTTCTTT.

J is TRBJ1-6 and V is TRBV19, with D tentatively TRBD1 (5 bases). Per germline, CDR1 LNHDA and CDR2 SQIVND (reference sequence). V lost 3 bases and J 5 bases, leaving 14 bases between the germline ends. The CDR3 consists of 16 residues. The CDR3 nucleotides are TGTGCCAGTAGTATCACCCCGGGGGGTGATAATTCACCCCTCCACTTT. Protein: CASSITPGGDNSPLHF.

The gene calls are TRBV6-1 and TRBJ2-1, with 10 bases fitting TRBD2. Germline V lookup: CDR1 MNHNS, CDR2 SASEGT. V was clipped by 2 bases and J by 3 bases; unmatched bases: 10. This CDR3 has 18 amino acids. The CDR3 here is CASSEWFPSGGIYNEQFF. The CDR3 DNA reads as TGTGCCAGCAGTGAATGGTTTCCTAGCGGGGGAATCTACAATGAGCAGTTCTTC.

The chain employs TRBV24-1 and TRBJ1-2; 8 bases match TRBD1. The CDR3 consists of 13 residues. CDR1 and CDR2 (germline): KGHDR, SFDVKD. The junction had 8 bases not matched to a gene; V was cut back by 2 bases and J by 13 bases. CDR3 sequence reads: CATSDSKDRAVTF. CDR3 in DNA: TGTGCCACCAGTGATTCAAAGGACAGGGCGGTCACCTTC.

This chain connects TRBV19 to TRBJ1-5; no definite D call. This CDR3 has 13 residues. Trimming pared 7 bases from V and 4 bases from J, leaving 11 bases between. The germline CDR1 and CDR2 sequences are LNHDA and SQIVND (reference sequence). The CDR3 here is CASTIEVNQPQHF. CDR3 sequence (DNA): TGTGCCAGTACCATTGAGGTTAATCAGCCCCAGCATTTT. Filled out from reference TRBV19 and TRBJ1-5, the complete variable domain reads DGGITQSPKYLFRKEGQNVTLSCEQNLNHDAMYWYRQDPGQGLRLIYYSQIVNDFQKGDIAEGYSVSREKKESFPLTVTSAQKNPTAFYLCASTIEVNQPQHFGDGTRLSIL.

The chain links TRBV10-3 to TRBJ1-2; 7 nucleotides agree with TRBD1. The germline gives CDR1 ENHRY, CDR2 SYGVKD. V lost 7 bases to trimming and J lost 4 bases; unmatched junction nucleotides: 6. The CDR3 contains 13 residues. In nucleotides, the CDR3 is TGTGCCATCAACGAAGGGGGCGTCTATGGCTACACCTTC. Translating it yields CAINEGGVYGYTF.

The V and J genes are TRBV2 and TRBJ2-2; D is possibly TRBD1 (6 bases). This CDR3 has 16 residues. Germline V CDR1 and CDR2: SNHLY, FYNNEI. Between the trimmed V and J ends, which lost 4 bases and 0 bases, there was a span of 12 bases. CDR3 nucleotide sequence: TGTGCCAGCAGTGCGGACAGAGCTTCGAACACCGGGGAGCTGTTTTTT. Its translation: CASSADRASNTGELFF. The full variable domain, completed using reference TRBV2 and TRBJ2-2, is EPEVTQTPSHQVTQMGQEVILRCVPISNHLYFYWYRQILGQKVEFLVSFYNNEISEKSEIFDDQFSVERPDGSNFTLKIRSTKLEDSAMYFCASSADRASNTGELFFGEGSRLTVL.